The clone carrying this TCR beta chain was found a few times. The target antigen is unknown. Isolation of CD4+ naive, central memory, regulatory and stem cell-like memory cells was achieved by sorting via CD45RO/CCR7/CD25/CD127/CD95/CD27. The record originates from a study of beta chain features in type 1 diabetes. Study summary: Cell yields, gender and age were comparable in patients and healthy donors.

The CDR3 spans 12 residues. V lost 10 bases and J 0 bases, leaving 6 bases between the germline ends. Looked up from germline, CDR1 is ENHRY and CDR2 is SYGVKD. The isolated RNA, all of it, was reverse transcribed, so expressed TCRB transcripts were what got sequenced. Generated by immunoSEQ multiplex PCR, the TCRdb table keeps only in-frame clones and is missing some. This table holds tens of thousands of clones, about 50% found once. The study, taken as a whole, reports: Shorter templates might be favored by PCR, and equally so in patients and in controls. People with Type 1 diabetes carried modestly yet significantly shorter TCRB CDR3s in all four CD4+ subsets.

Sequences were obtained from central memory CD4+ T cells from blood. This clonotype was sampled from a man aged 25 to 40 with type 1 diabetes. The V call is TRBV10-3, the J call TRBJ2-2; unclear D gene. As DNA, the CDR3 is TGTGCCACTAAAACGAACACCGGGGAGCTGTTTTTT. This translates into CATKTNTGELFF.